This TCR beta chain derives from a study of vaccination and CD4 T cells after COVID-19. Study-level information: The interval from dose two to post-vaccine sampling had a median of approximately 70 days, and it ranged from 14 to 241.

Sample treatment: approximately nine-day PBMC culture with coronavirus spike peptide pools or control peptides (ViraFEST assay). For ViraFEST, peptide pools expanded antigen-specific T cells, after which the TCRs were sequenced. Sequenced with the Oncomine TCR Beta short-read assay was DNA taken from cultured CD4+ T cells. Genomic DNA from cultured CD4+ T cells was extracted. MiXCR, run by TCRdb on the PCR reads, gives a single entry per CDR3 protein. The repertoire consists of more than 10,000 distinct CDR3 sequences, with roughly 60% occurring once and the leading ten covering 9.5% to 15%. Only one count was recorded for this clonotype. What it binds is unknown. The ends were cut back, 2 bases at V and 9 bases at J, with 7 bases in the middle. There are 12 residues in the CDR3. Germline V gene sequence: CDR1 MDHEN, CDR2 SYDVKM.

V gene TRBV28 combines with J gene TRBJ2-2; weak D call: TRBD2 (5 bases). The sequence came from a human donor who had recovered from COVID-19. The sequenced sample consisted of CD4+ T cells from blood, cultured in vitro. The CDR3 loop reads CASSLRGWELFF. The CDR3 DNA reads TGTGCCAGCAGTTTAAGAGGGTGGGAGCTGTTTTTT.